Sequencing of this T cell receptor beta chain was carried out in a study of blood T cell repertoires in COVID-19. Data came from immunoSEQ multiplex PCR; TCRdb stores just in-frame clones and leaves some out. The sample shows more than 300,000 clones, around nine tenths of them seen only once. Trimming took 0 bases from V and 0 from J, leaving 6 bases between them. Germline V gene data show CDR1 as SGHTA and CDR2 as FQGNSA. The CDR3 extends over 15 amino acids. This chain joins TRBV7-2 and TRBJ2-1; tentatively, D is TRBD2 (5 bases). This TCR was recovered from a woman aged 18 to 35 who had recovered from COVID-19. Sequenced material: peripheral blood. The CDR3 DNA sequence: TGTGCCAGCAGCTTAGCAGCGGTCTCCTACAATGAGCAGTTCTTC. This codes for CASSLAAVSYNEQFF.